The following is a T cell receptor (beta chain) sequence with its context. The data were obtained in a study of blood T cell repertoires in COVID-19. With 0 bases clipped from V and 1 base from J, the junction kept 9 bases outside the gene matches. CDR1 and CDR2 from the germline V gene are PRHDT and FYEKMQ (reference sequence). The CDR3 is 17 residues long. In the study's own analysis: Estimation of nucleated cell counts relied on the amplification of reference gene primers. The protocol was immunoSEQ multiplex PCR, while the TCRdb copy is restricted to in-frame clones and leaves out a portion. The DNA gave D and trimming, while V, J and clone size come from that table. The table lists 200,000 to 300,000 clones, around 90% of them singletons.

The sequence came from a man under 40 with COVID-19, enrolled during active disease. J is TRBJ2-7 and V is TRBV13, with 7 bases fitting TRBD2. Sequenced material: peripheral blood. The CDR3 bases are TGTGCCAGCAGCTTAGGAGGTCTGGCTAGCGGTTCCTACGAGCAGTACTTC. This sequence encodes CASSLGGLASGSYEQYF.